These T cell receptor beta chains were read from a single sample in a study of blood T cells in healthy people across ages. TCRdb analysed the 5' RACE reads with MiXCR anew, one entry per CDR3 protein. This table has around 650,000 distinct CDR3 sequences, 32% appearing once. What was sequenced was blood. Receptors originate from a woman at least 80 years old in good health. Each CDR3 is given with its conserved first and last residue. Each record gives: CDR3 protein, CDR3 DNA, J gene, D gene, V gene, clone size. D genes are given only for firm matches. Part of the rows lack a size; the others show once, few, many or a class for expanded clones.

CASSLLTSGGGETQYF	TGTGCCAGCAGCCTGTTGACTAGCGGGGGTGGAGAGACCCAGTACTTC	TRBJ2-5	TRBD2	TRBV7-8	-
CASSLDLAGGVQETQYF	TGTGCCAGCAGCTTAGATTTAGCGGGGGGTGTACAGGAGACCCAGTACTTC	TRBJ2-5	TRBD2	TRBV7-2	many
CASSQDISGGYTDTQYF	TGTGCCAGCAGCCAAGATATTAGCGGGGGCTACACAGATACGCAGTATTTT	TRBJ2-3	TRBD2	TRBV4-2	many
CATSRGSMTSGGDTQYF	TGTGCCACCAGCAGAGGTAGTATGACTAGCGGGGGAGATACGCAGTATTTT	TRBJ2-3	TRBD2	TRBV15	-
CASSQEENTEAFF	TGCGCCAGCAGCCAAGAGGAGAACACTGAAGCTTTCTTT	TRBJ1-1	-	TRBV4-3	few
CASSGSGSAGADVLTF	TGTGCCAGCAGCGGATCGGGATCTGCTGGGGCCGACGTCCTGACTTTC	TRBJ2-6	-	TRBV6-5	few
CSARGQGGRQPQHF	TGCAGTGCTAGGGGACAGGGGGGACGTCAGCCCCAGCATTTT	TRBJ1-5	TRBD1	TRBV20-1	-
CAISEKGAAAYEQYF	TGTGCCATCAGTGAGAAGGGTGCGGCGGCGTACGAGCAGTACTTC	TRBJ2-7	-	TRBV10-3	-
CASSLQGASNEQFF	TGTGCCAGCAGCTTACAGGGGGCTAGCAATGAGCAGTTCTTC	TRBJ2-1	TRBD1	TRBV7-2	few
CASSAPSGRLPNYGYTF	TGTGCCAGCAGCGCCCCCAGCGGACGTCTTCCTAACTATGGCTACACCTTC	TRBJ1-2	-	TRBV7-2	many
CASSYGTGLGGGYTF	TGTGCCAGCAGCTACGGGACAGGGCTGGGTGGTGGCTACACCTTC	TRBJ1-2	TRBD1	TRBV5-6	-
CASSMGRWDTQYF	TGTGCCAGCAGTATGGGGAGGTGGGATACGCAGTATTTT	TRBJ2-3	-	TRBV5-6	-